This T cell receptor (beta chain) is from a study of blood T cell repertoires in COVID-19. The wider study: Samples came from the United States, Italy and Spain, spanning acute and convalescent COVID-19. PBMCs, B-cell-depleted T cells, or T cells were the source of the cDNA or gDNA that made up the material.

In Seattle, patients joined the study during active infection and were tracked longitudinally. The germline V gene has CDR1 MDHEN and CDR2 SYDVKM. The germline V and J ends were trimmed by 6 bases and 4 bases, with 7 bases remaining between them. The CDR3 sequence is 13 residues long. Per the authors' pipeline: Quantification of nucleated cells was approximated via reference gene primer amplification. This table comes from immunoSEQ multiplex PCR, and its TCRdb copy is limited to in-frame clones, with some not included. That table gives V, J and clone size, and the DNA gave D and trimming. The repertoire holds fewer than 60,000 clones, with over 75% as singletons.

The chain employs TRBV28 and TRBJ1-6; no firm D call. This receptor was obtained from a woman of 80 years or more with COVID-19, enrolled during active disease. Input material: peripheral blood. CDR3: CASRHRYNSPLHF. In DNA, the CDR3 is TGTGCCAGCAGGCACAGATATAATTCACCCCTCCACTTT.